The clone carrying this TCR beta chain is a singleton in its sample. Its antigen is not identified. This sample was taken from a study of Ad26.COV2.S vaccination and SARS-CoV-2 variants. The ends were cut back, 6 bases at V and 5 bases at J, with 13 bases in the middle. The CDR3 extends over 13 amino acids. The germline V gene has CDR1 KGHSH and CDR2 LQKENI. Treatment in this sample: roughly 18 received Ad26.COV2.S at low or high dose, single or two shots; roughly five received placebo; per-sample allocation not given. Sampling was performed 63 days after the first vaccine or placebo injection. The method was immunoSEQ multiplex PCR; TCRdb's version includes in-frame clones alone and lacks a portion of them. The data show about 460,000 clones, about 88% seen once. Study-level results: Non-spike TCR breadth showed similarity between vaccine and placebo recipients. Overall T cell responses may have been underestimated by the analyses of TCR breadth and depth.

This sample comprised peripheral blood, obtained in a trial of Ad26.COV2.S vaccine versus placebo. This TCR derives from a person aged 18 to 65 who received the Ad26.COV2.S COVID-19 vaccine or a placebo. The chain is built from TRBV18 and TRBJ2-5; the D gene is possibly TRBD2 (6 bases). The CDR3 spells CASSLGGEETQYF. DNA of the CDR3: TGTGCCAGCTCGCTCGGCGGGGAGGAGACCCAGTACTTC.